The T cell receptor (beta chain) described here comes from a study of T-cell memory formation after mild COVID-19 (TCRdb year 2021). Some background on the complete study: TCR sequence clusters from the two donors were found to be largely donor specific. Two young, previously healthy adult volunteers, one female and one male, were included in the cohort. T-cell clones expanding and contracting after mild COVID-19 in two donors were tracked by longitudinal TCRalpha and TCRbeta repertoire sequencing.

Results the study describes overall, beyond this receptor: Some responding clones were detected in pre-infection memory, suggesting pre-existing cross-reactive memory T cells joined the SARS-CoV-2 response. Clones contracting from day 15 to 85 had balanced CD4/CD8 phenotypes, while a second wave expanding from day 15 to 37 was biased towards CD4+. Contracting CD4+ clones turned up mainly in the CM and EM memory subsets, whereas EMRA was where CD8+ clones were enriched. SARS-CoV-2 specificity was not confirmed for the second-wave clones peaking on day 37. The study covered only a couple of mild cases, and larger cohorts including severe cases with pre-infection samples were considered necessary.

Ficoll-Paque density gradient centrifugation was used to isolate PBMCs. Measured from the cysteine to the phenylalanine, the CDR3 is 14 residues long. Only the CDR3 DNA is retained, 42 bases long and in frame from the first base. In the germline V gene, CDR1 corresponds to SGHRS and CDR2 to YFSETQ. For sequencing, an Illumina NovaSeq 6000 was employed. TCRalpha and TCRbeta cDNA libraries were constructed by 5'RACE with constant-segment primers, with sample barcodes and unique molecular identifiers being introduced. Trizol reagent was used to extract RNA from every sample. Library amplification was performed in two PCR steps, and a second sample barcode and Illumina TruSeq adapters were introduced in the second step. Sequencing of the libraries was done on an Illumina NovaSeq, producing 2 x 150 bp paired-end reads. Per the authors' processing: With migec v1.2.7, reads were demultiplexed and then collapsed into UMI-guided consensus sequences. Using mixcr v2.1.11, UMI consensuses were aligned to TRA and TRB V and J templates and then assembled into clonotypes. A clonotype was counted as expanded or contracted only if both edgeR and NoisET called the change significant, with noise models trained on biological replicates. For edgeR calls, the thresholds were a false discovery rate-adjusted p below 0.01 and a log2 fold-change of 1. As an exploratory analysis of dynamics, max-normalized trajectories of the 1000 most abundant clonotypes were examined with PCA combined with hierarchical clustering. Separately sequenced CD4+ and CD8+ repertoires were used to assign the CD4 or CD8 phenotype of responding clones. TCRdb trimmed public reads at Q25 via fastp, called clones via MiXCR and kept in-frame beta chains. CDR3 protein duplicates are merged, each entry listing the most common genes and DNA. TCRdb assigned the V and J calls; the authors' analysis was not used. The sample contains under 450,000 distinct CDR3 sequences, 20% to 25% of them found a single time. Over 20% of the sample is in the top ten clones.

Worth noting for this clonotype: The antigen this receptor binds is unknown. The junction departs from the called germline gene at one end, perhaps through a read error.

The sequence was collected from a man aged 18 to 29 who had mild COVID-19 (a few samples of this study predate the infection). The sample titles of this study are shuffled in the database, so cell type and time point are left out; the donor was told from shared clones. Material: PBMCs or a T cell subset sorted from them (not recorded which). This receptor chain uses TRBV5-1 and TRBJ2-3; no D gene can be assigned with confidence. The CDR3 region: CASSFGPATDTQYF. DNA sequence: TGCGCAAGCAGCTTTGGACCGGCCACAGATACGCAGTATTTT.